Listed below are T cell receptor beta chains from one sample, sequenced in a study of blood T cell repertoires in COVID-19. Sequencing used immunoSEQ multiplex PCR; TCRdb keeps in-frame clones, though not all of them. The sample includes roughly 230,000 clones, 75% to 90% of them seen just once. The sample consisted of peripheral blood. These receptors came from a middle-aged woman who had recovered from COVID-19. Each CDR3 is given with its conserved first and last residue. The order of the fields is D gene, J gene, V gene, clone size, CDR3 length, CDR3 DNA, CDR3 protein. A D gene is named only where the DNA matches it firmly. Size values are once, few and many counts, or a class for expanded clones, and some rows have none.

D: -; J: TRBJ2-2; V: TRBV2; size: -; length: 12; DNA: TGTGCCAGCCGGGGAAACACCGGGGAGCTGTTTTTT; CDR3: CASRGNTGELFF
D: TRBD1; J: TRBJ1-5; V: TRBV3-1/TRBV3-2; size: -; length: 14; DNA: TGTGCCAGCAGCAATACAGGGGGCGATCAGCCCCAGCATTTT; CDR3: CASSNTGGDQPQHF
D: TRBD1; J: TRBJ2-1; V: TRBV5-5; size: -; length: 13; DNA: TGTGCCAGCAGCTCGACAGGGGCCCATGAGCAGTTCTTC; CDR3: CASSSTGAHEQFF
D: -; J: TRBJ2-7; V: TRBV18; size: -; length: 15; DNA: TGTGCCAGCTCCCCACCGGGGACAAGCTCCTACGAGCAGTACTTC; CDR3: CASSPPGTSSYEQYF
D: -; J: TRBJ2-3; V: TRBV27; size: -; length: 14; DNA: TGTGCCAGCACTTCCCGGACTACCATAGATACGCAGTATTTT; CDR3: CASTSRTTIDTQYF
D: -; J: TRBJ2-6; V: TRBV7-9; size: -; length: 17; DNA: TGTGCCAGCCCCTTAGCTCCAGGCGCGCCTGGGGCCAACGTCCTGACTTTC; CDR3: CASPLAPGAPGANVLTF
D: -; J: TRBJ2-2; V: TRBV6-5; size: -; length: 13; DNA: TGTGCCAGCATGAAAGGGGACACCGGGGAGCTGTTTTTT; CDR3: CASMKGDTGELFF
D: -; J: TRBJ1-4; V: TRBV18; size: -; length: 13; DNA: TGTGCCAGCTGGCGGGGGCATAATGAAAAACTGTTTTTT; CDR3: CASWRGHNEKLFF
D: -; J: TRBJ1-1; V: TRBV29-1; size: -; length: 13; DNA: TGCAGCGCGGCCGGCAGGGCTAACACTGAAGCTTTCTTT; CDR3: CSAAGRANTEAFF
D: -; J: TRBJ2-1; V: TRBV5-1; size: -; length: 17; DNA: TGCGCCAGCAGCTTAGGGGCGCCTAAGCGAAGGGGGAATGAGCAGTTCTTC; CDR3: CASSLGAPKRRGNEQFF
D: TRBD1; J: TRBJ2-4; V: TRBV10-2; size: -; length: 12; DNA: TGCGCCAGCAGTTTCCAGGGGGCCATTCAGTACTTC; CDR3: CASSFQGAIQYF
D: -; J: TRBJ2-6; V: TRBV4-3; size: -; length: 16; DNA: TGCGCCAGCAGCCAAGATGCGCGTGCTGGGGCCAACGTCCTGACTTTC; CDR3: CASSQDARAGANVLTF
D: -; J: TRBJ1-1; V: TRBV7-2; size: -; length: 14; DNA: TGTGCCAGCAGCCCATGGGGGGGACGCACTGAAGCTTTCTTT; CDR3: CASSPWGGRTEAFF
D: -; J: TRBJ1-2; V: TRBV30; size: -; length: 14; DNA: TGTGCCTTCGGGAGGGACACCTCTAATTATGGCTACACCTTC; CDR3: CAFGRDTSNYGYTF
D: -; J: TRBJ1-1; V: TRBV5-1; size: -; length: 11; DNA: TGCGCCAGCAGCTCAGACACTGAAGCTTTCTTT; CDR3: CASSSDTEAFF
D: -; J: TRBJ2-3; V: TRBV9; size: -; length: 15; DNA: TGTGCCAGCAGCCGAGCGACTCCTAGCACAGATACGCAGTATTTT; CDR3: CASSRATPSTDTQYF
D: TRBD1; J: TRBJ1-4; V: TRBV6-5; size: -; length: 13; DNA: TGTGCCAGCAGGGGACAGGGATGGGAAAAACTGTTTTTT; CDR3: CASRGQGWEKLFF
D: -; J: TRBJ1-1; V: TRBV7-3; size: -; length: 13; DNA: TGTGCCAGCAGCTTAACCGACAGCACTGAAGCTTTCTTT; CDR3: CASSLTDSTEAFF
D: TRBD2; J: TRBJ2-5; V: TRBV27; size: -; length: 17; DNA: TGTGCCAGCAGTTTAGTCGCGGGAGGACCCTTCCAAGAGACCCAGTACTTC; CDR3: CASSLVAGGPFQETQYF
D: TRBD2; J: TRBJ2-4; V: TRBV2; size: -; length: 15; DNA: TGCGCCCGCGGGGGGGGGAGCCTAGCCAAAAACATTCAGTACTTC; CDR3: CARGGGSLAKNIQYF
D: TRBD2; J: TRBJ2-3; V: TRBV4-1; size: -; length: 17; DNA: TGCGCCAGCAGCCAAGAAAGACTAGCGGGGGTGACAGATACGCAGTATTTT; CDR3: CASSQERLAGVTDTQYF
D: -; J: TRBJ2-6; V: TRBV5-1; size: once; length: 18; DNA: TGCGCCAGCAGCGAGGGTAGGTTGAGGTCCACTGGGGCCAACGTCCTGACTTTC; CDR3: CASSEGRLRSTGANVLTF
D: -; J: TRBJ2-2; V: TRBV9; size: -; length: 15; DNA: TGTGCCAGCAGCGTAGCGCCTCTTGGGCCCGGGGAGCTGTTTTTT; CDR3: CASSVAPLGPGELFF
D: -; J: TRBJ1-3; V: TRBV9; size: -; length: 13; DNA: TGTGCCAGCAGCCCTCCAGTCGGGGACACCATATATTTT; CDR3: CASSPPVGDTIYF
D: -; J: TRBJ2-1; V: TRBV11-2; size: -; length: 13; DNA: TGTGCCAGCAGCCAGGGACTTTCCAATGAGCAGTTCTTC; CDR3: CASSQGLSNEQFF
D: -; J: TRBJ2-2; V: TRBV2; size: few; length: 15; DNA: TGTGCCAGCAGCCCCGGGAATACGAACACCGGGGAGCTGTTTTTT; CDR3: CASSPGNTNTGELFF
D: -; J: TRBJ2-3; V: TRBV9; size: -; length: 14; DNA: TGTGCCAGCAGCCGGGATATGGGGACAGATACGCAGTATTTT; CDR3: CASSRDMGTDTQYF
D: TRBD2; J: TRBJ2-1; V: TRBV6-2/TRBV6-3; size: -; length: 15; DNA: TGTGCCAGCAGCGCAGCGGGATTGGCCTACAATGAGCAGTTCTTC; CDR3: CASSAAGLAYNEQFF
D: -; J: TRBJ2-7; V: TRBV27; size: -; length: 16; DNA: TGTGCCAGCAGTTTATCAGCTCTTCCCCCATTCTACGAGCAGTACTTC; CDR3: CASSLSALPPFYEQYF
D: -; J: TRBJ2-2; V: TRBV27; size: -; length: 14; DNA: TGTGCCAGCAGTTTTCGGAGGATTACCGGGGAGCTGTTTTTT; CDR3: CASSFRRITGELFF
D: -; J: TRBJ2-4; V: TRBV2; size: -; length: 14; DNA: TGTGCCAGTGGGGAGGCGGTAGCCAAAAACATTCAGTACTTC; CDR3: CASGEAVAKNIQYF
D: -; J: TRBJ1-1; V: TRBV25-1; size: -; length: 10; DNA: TGTGCCAGCAGAAGGAGTGAAGCTTTCTTT; CDR3: CASRRSEAFF
D: -; J: TRBJ2-3; V: TRBV11-2; size: -; length: 13; DNA: TGTGCCAGCAGCTTAGCGGCAGGGGATACGCAGTATTTT; CDR3: CASSLAAGDTQYF
D: -; J: TRBJ2-5; V: TRBV25-1; size: -; length: 15; DNA: TGTGCCAGCAGTACCCTCGACGGGTCCCAAGAGACCCAGTACTTC; CDR3: CASSTLDGSQETQYF
D: TRBD1; J: TRBJ2-5; V: TRBV5-4; size: -; length: 15; DNA: TGTGCCAGCAGCTTGCCGGGACAGGGCGGGGAGACCCAGTACTTC; CDR3: CASSLPGQGGETQYF
D: -; J: TRBJ1-5; V: TRBV24-1; size: -; length: 12; DNA: TGTGCCACCAGTGACCCGGATCAGCCCCAGCATTTT; CDR3: CATSDPDQPQHF
D: TRBD1; J: TRBJ2-2; V: TRBV9; size: -; length: 17; DNA: TGTGCCAGCAGCTCCCTCGGGGGGACAGGGCACACCGGGGAGCTGTTTTTT; CDR3: CASSSLGGTGHTGELFF
D: -; J: TRBJ2-5; V: TRBV7-9; size: -; length: 15; DNA: TGTGCCAGCAGTACTGCCGACAGGTTACGAGAGACCCAGTACTTC; CDR3: CASSTADRLRETQYF
D: -; J: TRBJ1-1; V: TRBV6-6; size: once; length: 14; DNA: TGTGCCAGCAGTTACGACAGCCAGAACACTGAAGCTTTCTTT; CDR3: CASSYDSQNTEAFF
D: -; J: TRBJ2-1; V: TRBV5-4; size: few; length: 15; DNA: TGTGCCAGCAGTTCGAGCGGTAGCTCCTACAATGAGCAGTTCTTC; CDR3: CASSSSGSSYNEQFF
D: -; J: TRBJ2-1; V: TRBV4-1; size: -; length: 12; DNA: TGCGCCAGCAGCCAAGATCTACGAGAGCAGTTCTTC; CDR3: CASSQDLREQFF
D: TRBD1; J: TRBJ1-1; V: TRBV7-9; size: -; length: 15; DNA: TGTGCCAGCAGCCCCGGACAGGGGCAGAACACTGAAGCTTTCTTT; CDR3: CASSPGQGQNTEAFF
D: -; J: TRBJ2-5; V: TRBV5-4; size: -; length: 11; DNA: TGTGCCAGCAGCTTGATGGCGGAGGTGGACTTC; CDR3: CASSLMAEVDF
D: TRBD1; J: TRBJ2-5; V: TRBV11-1; size: -; length: 15; DNA: TGTGCCAGCAGCTTATACGGACAGGGAGGAGAGACCCAGTACTTC; CDR3: CASSLYGQGGETQYF
D: TRBD2; J: TRBJ2-7; V: TRBV9; size: once; length: 15; DNA: TGTGCCAGCAGCGTAGGGCTAGCGGGGGGCGACGAGCAGTACTTC; CDR3: CASSVGLAGGDEQYF
D: -; J: TRBJ1-5; V: TRBV12-3/TRBV12-4; size: -; length: 13; DNA: TGTGCCAGCAGTCCGACGGGAAATCAGCCCCAGCATTTT; CDR3: CASSPTGNQPQHF
D: -; J: TRBJ2-2; V: TRBV4-3; size: -; length: 14; DNA: TGCGCCAGCAGGGGGACAGCGGGCACCGGGGAGCTGTTTTTT; CDR3: CASRGTAGTGELFF
D: TRBD1; J: TRBJ1-1; V: TRBV5-6; size: -; length: 12; DNA: TGTGCCAGCAGCCCCGGACAGGGTGAAGCTTTCTTT; CDR3: CASSPGQGEAFF
D: TRBD1; J: TRBJ1-1; V: TRBV4-1; size: -; length: 15; DNA: TGCGCCAGCAGCACTCGACAGGGGCTGAACACTGAAGCTTTCTTT; CDR3: CASSTRQGLNTEAFF
D: -; J: TRBJ2-3; V: TRBV3-1/TRBV3-2; size: -; length: 14; DNA: TGTGCCAGCAGCTCCCGAGGAAGCACAGATACGCAGTATTTT; CDR3: CASSSRGSTDTQYF
D: TRBD1; J: TRBJ2-7; V: TRBV12-3/TRBV12-4; size: -; length: 11; DNA: TGTGCCAGCAGACAGACAGGGGACCACTCTTTC; CDR3: CASRQTGDHSF
D: -; J: TRBJ1-5; V: TRBV18; size: -; length: 16; DNA: TGTGCCAGCTCACCTGCGGGGGGAGTGAACAATCAGCCCCAGCATTTT; CDR3: CASSPAGGVNNQPQHF
D: TRBD2; J: TRBJ2-3; V: TRBV3-1/TRBV3-2; size: -; length: 16; DNA: TGTGCCAGCAGCCGTACAGCGGGGGGCCCGACAGATACGCAGTATTTT; CDR3: CASSRTAGGPTDTQYF
D: TRBD1; J: TRBJ2-3; V: TRBV5-1; size: -; length: 14; DNA: TGCGCCAGCAGCTCTCAGACAGGGTCAGATACGCAGTATTTT; CDR3: CASSSQTGSDTQYF